The clone carrying this T cell receptor beta chain came up many times. V was shortened by 6 bases and J by 3 bases, with 17 bases between the two germline ends. The germline CDR1 and CDR2 sequences are SGHAT and FQNNGV. The CDR3 contains 16 residues. This record belongs to a study of response to subunit inactivated influenza vaccine. In TCRdb, the RT-PCR reads were re-called with MiXCR into one record per CDR3 protein. Here the sample spans about 160,000 distinct CDR3 sequences, around 11% being singletons. The rearrangement links TRBV11-2 to TRBJ1-4; D gene ambiguous. The material sequenced was CD8+ T cells sorted from PBMCs, taken around 25 months after vaccination. This receptor was obtained from a man aged 50-75 years who received an inactivated influenza vaccine. CDR3 nucleotides: TGTGCCAGCAGTTGGGAGGTGGGCAGAGCTAATGAAAAACTGTTTTTT. It codes for CASSWEVGRANEKLFF.